This TCR beta chain was sequenced for a study of blood T cell repertoires in COVID-19. Germline values: CDR1 ENHRY, CDR2 SYGVKD. The CDR3 extends over 13 amino acids. Deletions cut 2 bases from V and 1 base from J, with 5 bases between. This clone occurred once. Using immunoSEQ multiplex PCR, the repertoire was profiled, and TCRdb retains in-frame clones only, with some absent. The sample has around 300,000 clones; 75% to 90% are singletons. The chain combines TRBV10-3 with TRBJ1-1; no reliable D call. The origin of this receptor is a woman aged 40 to 55 with acute or convalescent COVID-19. What was sequenced was peripheral blood. CDR3 nucleotide sequence: TGTGCCATCAGTGAGCTATGGAACACTGAAGCTTTCTTT. Translated: CAISELWNTEAFF.